These 5 T cell receptor beta chains were all obtained from the same sample, sequenced in a study of T-cell memory formation after mild COVID-19. TCRdb re-derived calls from the 5' RACE reads in MiXCR, one entry per CDR3 protein. The sample has roughly 170,000 distinct CDR3 sequences, around a sixth seen once; the top ten hold 3.9%. Sequenced material: PBMCs or a T cell subset sorted from them (not recorded which). These receptors all come from a man aged 18-30 years who had mild COVID-19 (a few samples of this study predate the infection). Cell type and time point are not known.

This chain uses TRBV7-2 with TRBJ2-5, with 15 bases identical to TRBD2. Germline V CDR1 and CDR2: SGHTA, FQGNSA. Unmatched junction bases numbered 4, after V lost 4 bases and J lost 1 base. This CDR3 has 17 residues. The CDR3 is CASSSGLAGGPQETQYF. The CDR3 DNA reads TGTGCCAGCAGCTCCGGACTAGCGGGGGGGCCCCAAGAGACCCAGTACTTC.

This clonotype turned up a few times. The rearrangement uses TRBV5-1 and TRBJ1-2; a possible D gene is TRBD1 (5 bases). Trimming removed 0 bases from V and 4 bases from J, with 16 bases in between. In germline, CDR1 is SGHRS, CDR2 YFSETQ. The CDR3 spans 16 residues. CDR3 sequence: CASSLGNRHTLYGYTF. DNA of the CDR3: TGCGCCAGCAGCTTGGGCAACAGGCATACCCTCTATGGCTACACCTTC.

The chain uses TRBV15 and TRBJ2-3; no firm D call. The V end was cut by 0 bases, the J end by 2 bases, with 9 bases between. The germline V gene has CDR1 LNHNV and CDR2 YYDKDF (reference sequence). This CDR3 region has 15 residues. DNA for the CDR3: TGTGCCACCAGCAGAGATCGGACCCTCACAGATACGCAGTATTTT. Protein: CATSRDRTLTDTQYF.

The chain carries TRBV7-3 and TRBJ2-2; D uncertain. V was cut by 5 bases and J by 0 bases, with 7 bases left in between. The CDR3 contains 14 residues. Germline CDR1 is SGHTA and CDR2 is FQGTGA. CDR3 coding DNA: TGTGCCAGCAGCAGATCCGCGAACACCGGGGAGCTGTTTTTT. Its translation: CASSRSANTGELFF.

The sample holds many counts of this clonotype. This chain uses TRBV7-2 with TRBJ2-5, with 8 bases aligning to TRBD2. The CDR3 totals 14 residues. V dropped 1 base and J dropped 5; count of bases not matched to a gene: 3. CDR1 is SGHTA, CDR2 FQGNSA, per germline. CDR3 sequence: CASSLGLARETQYF. CDR3 sequence (DNA): TGTGCCAGCAGCTTAGGACTAGCGAGGGAGACCCAGTACTTC.